In this sample, the clone carrying this T cell receptor beta chain turned up many times. The source of the sample is a study of Graves' ophthalmopathy and Graves' hyperthyroidism. Scientists amplified the TCR beta CDR3 regions from RNA transcripts. The workflow started with a first-round RT-PCR run with HTBI primers and then moved on to a second-round multiplex PCR. MiXCR was run by TCRdb on the multiplex PCR reads, yielding one entry per CDR3 protein. This table has roughly 1.1 million distinct CDR3 sequences, about two fifths appearing once. Enrollment excluded any patients with other autoimmune diseases, uncontrolled infections, pregnancy or lactation. There are 14 residues in the CDR3. Trimming cost V 5 bases and J 6 bases; bases outside gene matches: 4.

The chain couples TRBV12-3 or TRBV12-4 to TRBJ1-6, with 7 bases matching TRBD1. The sequence was obtained from an adult man with Graves' hyperthyroidism. Sequencing input: peripheral blood or thyroid tissue (not recorded which). CDR3 sequence (DNA): TGTGCCAGCAGTGAGGGGGCAGGTAATTCACCCCTCCACTTT. Its protein is CASSEGAGNSPLHF.